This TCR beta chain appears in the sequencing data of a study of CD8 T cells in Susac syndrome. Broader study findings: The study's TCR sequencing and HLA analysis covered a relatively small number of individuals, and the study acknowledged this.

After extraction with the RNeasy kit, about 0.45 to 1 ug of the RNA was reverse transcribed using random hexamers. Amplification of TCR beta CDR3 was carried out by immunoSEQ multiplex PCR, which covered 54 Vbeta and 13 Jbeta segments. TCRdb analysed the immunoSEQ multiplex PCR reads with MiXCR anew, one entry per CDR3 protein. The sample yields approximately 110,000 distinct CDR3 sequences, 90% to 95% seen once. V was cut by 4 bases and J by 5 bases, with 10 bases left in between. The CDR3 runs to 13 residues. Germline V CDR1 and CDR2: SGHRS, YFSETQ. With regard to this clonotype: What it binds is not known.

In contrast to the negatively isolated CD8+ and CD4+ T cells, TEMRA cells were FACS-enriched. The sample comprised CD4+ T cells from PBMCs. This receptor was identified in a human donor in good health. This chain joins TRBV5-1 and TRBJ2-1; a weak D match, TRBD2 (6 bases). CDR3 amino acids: CASSPRTNNEQFF. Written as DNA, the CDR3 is TGCGCCAGCAGCCCCAGGACTAACAATGAGCAGTTCTTC. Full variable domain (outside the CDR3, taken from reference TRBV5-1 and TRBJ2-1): KAGVTQTPRYLIKTRGQQVTLSCSPISGHRSVSWYQQTPGQGLQFLFEYFSETQRNKGNFPGRFSGRQFSNSRSEMNVSTLELGDSALYLCASSPRTNNEQFFGPGTRLTVL.